A selection of T cell receptor beta chains follows, all from one sample in a study of cytomegalovirus exposure and HLA in healthy donors. Assay used: immunoSEQ multiplex PCR; TCRdb lists only in-frame clones, some missing. The sample holds approximately 160,000 clones, around 80% seen once. The sequenced material came from PBMCs. These receptor sequences come from a woman aged 30 to 39 in good health and CMV-seropositive. The CDR3 runs from the conserved cysteine through the conserved F or W. A D gene is named only where the DNA matches it firmly. Part of the rows lack a size; the others show once, few, many or a class for expanded clones.

cdr3_length d_call clone_size j_call v_call cdr3_nt cdr3_aa
14 TRBD2 - TRBJ2-1 TRBV18 TGTGCCAGCTCAGGGACTAGCGGGAGTAATGAGCAGTTCTTC CASSGTSGSNEQFF
15 - few TRBJ2-2 TRBV11-3 TGTGCCAGCAGCTCCTCCGGGGGGCGGGCCGGGGAGCTGTTTTTT CASSSSGGRAGELFF
16 TRBD2 - TRBJ2-1 TRBV5-1 TGCGCCAGCAGCTCCCTCTCGACTAGCGGGAGCCACGAGCAGTTCTTC CASSSLSTSGSHEQFF
15 TRBD2 - TRBJ2-1 TRBV2 TGTGCCAGCAGATTAGCCGGGACTAGCTTCGATGAGCAGTTCTTC CASRLAGTSFDEQFF
16 TRBD1 - TRBJ1-1 TRBV6-1 TGTGCCAGCAGTGGGGACAGGGGGCTTTGGATCACTGAAGCTTTCTTT CASSGDRGLWITEAFF
17 TRBD1 - TRBJ2-2 TRBV4-2 TGTGCCAGCAGCCAAGATCCTCAGGGGGCGATCACCGGGGAGCTGTTTTTT CASSQDPQGAITGELFF
11 - - TRBJ1-1 TRBV28 TGTGCCAGCAGCGGGGGGGCTGAAGCTTTCTTT CASSGGAEAFF
15 - - TRBJ2-3 TRBV5-1 TGCGCCAGCAGCTTGAATCCTAGCGGCACAGATACGCAGTATTTT CASSLNPSGTDTQYF
15 TRBD1 - TRBJ2-5 TRBV5-1 TGCGCCAGCAGCTCGTCGACAGGGGGCCAGGAGACCCAGTACTTC CASSSSTGGQETQYF
13 - once TRBJ1-1 TRBV21-1 TGTGCCAGCAGCTTTAGGGGGAAAACTGAAGCTTTCTTT CASSFRGKTEAFF
16 - - TRBJ2-7 TRBV6-1 TGTGCCAGCAGTGAATACAGCCAGATCCTAAGTTACGAGCAGTACTTC CASSEYSQILSYEQYF
14 TRBD1 - TRBJ2-7 TRBV11-2 TGTGCCAGCAGCGGACAGGGGGCCGTCAACGAGCAGTACTTC CASSGQGAVNEQYF
14 TRBD1 few TRBJ2-7 TRBV28 TGTGCCAGCAGCGGTGACCAGGGGGCGGGGGAGCAGTACTTC CASSGDQGAGEQYF
13 TRBD1 few TRBJ1-2 TRBV27 TGTGCCAGCAGCAGGGACAGGGGCTTTAGCTACACCTTC CASSRDRGFSYTF
14 - few TRBJ2-5 TRBV9 TGTGCCAGCAGCGCGGAGGGGATGGGAGAGACCCAGTACTTC CASSAEGMGETQYF
16 - - TRBJ1-1 TRBV7-2 TGTGCCAGTCAGGCCCGGACAGTAGCACTTAACACTGAAGCTTTCTTT CASQARTVALNTEAFF
18 TRBD2 - TRBJ2-7 TRBV5-4 TGTGCCAGCAGCCATGGAGGTGGAGGGAGGGCCATTCCCTACGAGCAGTACTTC CASSHGGGGRAIPYEQYF
14 TRBD2 - TRBJ2-7 TRBV6-5 TGTGCCAGCAGAATAACTGGGACTAACTACGAGCAGTACTTC CASRITGTNYEQYF
13 - few TRBJ2-6 TRBV29-1 TGCAGCGCCGGGAACTCTGGGGCCAACGTCCTGACTTTC CSAGNSGANVLTF
18 TRBD2 - TRBJ2-2 TRBV4-2 TGTGCCAGCAGCCAAAAGACTAGCGGGGAGACGAACACCGGGGAGCTGTTTTTT CASSQKTSGETNTGELFF
14 TRBD1 - TRBJ1-1 TRBV5-6 TGTGCCAGCAGCTCTTGGACAGGGGGCTTTGAAGCTTTCTTT CASSSWTGGFEAFF
16 - - TRBJ2-6 TRBV11-2 TGTGCCAGCAGCCCCGGGGCAGGGGACGGGGCCAACGTCCTGACTTTC CASSPGAGDGANVLTF
12 TRBD2 few TRBJ2-7 TRBV28 TGTGCCAGCAGGGGGGGAGGGAACGAGCAGTACTTC CASRGGGNEQYF
15 - - TRBJ1-5 TRBV6-5 TGTGCCAGCAGTTACGGGCAGGGGAGCAATCAGCCCCAGCATTTT CASSYGQGSNQPQHF
13 - - TRBJ1-2 TRBV14 TGTGCCAGCAGCCAAGATCCGAACTATGGCTACACCTTC CASSQDPNYGYTF
14 - - TRBJ2-7 TRBV18 TGTGCCAGCTCACCCAGGGCCCGTCCTATGGAGCAGTACTTC CASSPRARPMEQYF
15 - - TRBJ2-3 TRBV11-3 TGTGCCGGCAGCTTACCAGGGCGTCCCACAGATACGCAGTATTTT CAGSLPGRPTDTQYF
14 - - TRBJ2-2 TRBV19 TGTGCCAGTAGCCCGGGACTGCTCACCGGGGAGCTGTTTTTT CASSPGLLTGELFF
15 - - TRBJ1-2 TRBV4-1 TGCGCCAGCAGCCAAGAACGGGGGAACAACTATGGCTACACCTTC CASSQERGNNYGYTF
14 - - TRBJ1-4 TRBV5-8 TGTGCCAGCAGCTTGGTTCTTCGGGGTGAAAAACTGTTTTTT CASSLVLRGEKLFF
14 - - TRBJ1-3 TRBV5-1 TGCGCCAGCAGCTTGGGTACAGACGGAAACACCATATATTTT CASSLGTDGNTIYF
13 - - TRBJ1-2 TRBV6-5 TGTGCCAGCAGTTACAACAGGGACTATGGCTACACCTTC CASSYNRDYGYTF
14 - - TRBJ1-2 TRBV6-4 TGTGCCAGCAGTGACTCCGGGACTGGGTATGGCTACACCTTC CASSDSGTGYGYTF
14 TRBD1 - TRBJ1-2 TRBV15 TGTGCCACCAGCAGCGGCGGACAGGGTTATGGCTACACCTTC CATSSGGQGYGYTF
17 TRBD2 - TRBJ2-5 TRBV7-9 TGTGCCAGCAGCTCGGGACTAGCGGGAGGGAGTGCGGTGACCCAGTACTTC CASSSGLAGGSAVTQYF
14 - - TRBJ2-1 TRBV2 TGTGCCAGCAGAGAGGGCAGGGGGGCCAATGAGCAGTTCTTC CASREGRGANEQFF
16 TRBD2 - TRBJ2-2 TRBV5-4 TGTGCCAGCAGCTCGGCTGTGCTAGCGGGTACCGGGGAGCTGTTTTTT CASSSAVLAGTGELFF